This passage covers 18 T cell receptor beta chains from one sample sequenced in a study of blood T cell repertoires in COVID-19 (TCRdb year 2020). The protocol used for the library was the immunoSEQ multiplex PCR assay. TCRdb provides this immuneACCESS table in a form limited to in-frame rearrangements. Some clones are lacking; in checked studies, under half of them reflect an unresolved V gene, and why the rest are absent is not known. In this sample the table shows over 130,000 clones, about 84% of which occur a single time. Of the sample, 1.5% to 2% falls within the top ten clones. The sample taken for sequencing was PBMCs or T cells enriched from blood (not recorded which). The source is a woman aged 18-35 years who had been exposed to COVID-19.

J is TRBJ1-4 and V is TRBV5-4; D remains unclear. The CDR3 extends over 15 amino acids. V was trimmed by 4 bases and J by 8 bases, leaving 18 bases between them. From germline, CDR1 is SGHNT and CDR2 YYREEE (reference sequence). The CDR3 DNA reads TGTGCCAGCAGCACGCGAAGGGAGATTGGAGAAAAACTGTTTTTT. Its translation: CASSTRREIGEKLFF.

V gene TRBV7-9 combines with J gene TRBJ2-3; 7 nucleotides agree with TRBD2. This CDR3 contains 17 residues. Trimming at V came to 2 bases and at J to 5 bases, leaving 13 bases not matched to a gene. Per the germline V gene, CDR1 is SEHNR and CDR2 is FQNEAQ (reference sequence). The DNA for the CDR3 is TGTGCCAGCAGCTTATCGCGGGAGCCCCCCCGTGGAGATACGCAGTATTTT. It yields the protein CASSLSREPPRGDTQYF.

This sequence joins TRBV5-1 and TRBJ2-4, with D perhaps TRBD1 (6 bases). This CDR3 contains 14 residues. Germline-derived CDR1 and CDR2 are SGHRS and YFSETQ. Trimming left V 3 bases short and J 6 bases short, with 13 bases between. This CDR3 reads CASSWGQKRNIQYF. The CDR3 nucleotides are TGCGCCAGCAGCTGGGGACAAAAGCGAAACATTCAGTACTTC.

The V and J genes are TRBV19 and TRBJ1-2; 9 positions agree with TRBD1. The CDR3 is 15 residues long. CDR1 is LNHDA and CDR2 is SQIVND in the germline V gene (reference sequence). V was pared by 7 bases and J by 4 bases, with 10 bases of the junction left unmatched. CDR3 nucleotides: TGTGCCAGTAACTTCCGGGACAGGGAGTCCTATGGCTACACCTTC. Translated, it gives CASNFRDRESYGYTF.

The rearrangement links TRBV30 to TRBJ1-2; weak D call: TRBD1 (6 bases). V was pared by 3 bases and J by 4 bases, with 15 bases between. In germline, CDR1 is GTSNPN, CDR2 SVGIG (reference sequence). The CDR3 contains 14 residues. The CDR3 reads CAWSTQGFLYGYTF. The CDR3 bases are TGTGCCTGGAGCACCCAGGGGTTTCTCTATGGCTACACCTTC.

The V and J genes are TRBV5-4 and TRBJ2-3; 10 nucleotides match TRBD1. CDR1 SGHNT and CDR2 YYREEE come from the germline V gene (reference sequence). The CDR3 spans 16 residues. V gave up 10 bases and J gave up 1 base; unmatched junction bases: 12. The CDR3 region is CAVRQGAKLGTDTQYF. CDR3 coding DNA: TGTGCCGTCCGACAGGGGGCGAAGTTGGGCACAGATACGCAGTATTTT.

The chain recombines TRBV29-1 with TRBJ2-5; D might be TRBD2 (6 bases). V was cut by 2 bases and J by 0 bases, with 10 bases left in between. The CDR3 length is 14 residues. Germline V gives CDR1 SQVTM, CDR2 ANQGSEA. CDR3 residues: CSVEFAGYQETQYF. The CDR3 DNA reads as TGCAGCGTTGAATTCGCGGGATACCAAGAGACCCAGTACTTC.

CDR3 protein: CASSLRRGREKNTGELFF. The CDR3 DNA reads TGTGCCAGCAGCTTAAGAAGAGGCAGGGAAAAGAACACCGGGGAGCTGTTTTTT. This rearrangement joins TRBV7-9 to TRBJ2-2; D is possibly TRBD1 (5 bases). Deletions cut 2 bases from V and 1 base from J, with 17 bases between. Germline CDR1 is SEHNR and CDR2 is FQNEAQ (reference sequence). This CDR3 comprises 18 residues. Variable domain in full (rest from reference TRBV7-9 and TRBJ2-2): DTGVSQNPRHKITKRGQNVTFRCDPISEHNRLYWYRQTLGQGPEFLTYFQNEAQLEKSRLLSDRFSAERPKGSFSTLEIQRTEQGDSAMYLCASSLRRGREKNTGELFFGEGSRLTVL.

A single count supports this clone. The chain recombines TRBV7-8 with TRBJ2-7; 8 bases fit TRBD1. The CDR3 sequence is 15 residues long. J gave up 3 bases and V 5 bases, and 9 bases lay outside the gene matches. Per the germline V gene, CDR1 is SGHVS and CDR2 is FQNEAQ. The CDR3 loop is CASSPRQGYGYEQYF. The CDR3 DNA sequence: TGTGCCAGCAGCCCAAGACAGGGGTACGGCTACGAGCAGTACTTC. The whole variable domain, filled in from reference TRBV7-8 and TRBJ2-7, reads GAGVSQSPRYKVAKRGQDVALRCDPISGHVSLFWYQQALGQGPEFLTYFQNEAQLDKSGLPSDRFFAERPEGSVSTLKIQRTQQEDSAVYLCASSPRQGYGYEQYFGPGTRLTVT.

The V and J genes are TRBV4-2 and TRBJ2-1; D may be TRBD2 (6 bases). Trimming stripped 1 base from V and 2 bases from J, with 12 bases between. The CDR3 runs to 16 residues. CDR1 is LGHNA, CDR2 YNFKEQ, per germline. The chain's CDR3 is CASSQVGGETYNEQFF. Written as DNA, the CDR3 is TGTGCCAGCAGCCAAGTGGGGGGAGAGACCTACAATGAGCAGTTCTTC.

Note on this clone: The same CDR3 also results from other DNA sequences found in this sample. This chain connects TRBV5-4 to TRBJ2-3; the D gene is possibly TRBD2 (5 bases). V gave up 0 bases and J gave up 3 bases, with 11 bases separating them. Germline V lookup: CDR1 SGHNT, CDR2 YYREEE (reference sequence). This CDR3 has 15 amino acids. The CDR3 DNA follows: TGTGCCAGCAGCTTGGAAACATCGGGGACAGATACGCAGTATTTT. Encoded protein: CASSLETSGTDTQYF.

The chain links TRBV4-1 to TRBJ2-5; possible D gene TRBD2, 5 bases. The CDR3 is made up of 12 amino acids. V lost 7 bases, J lost 4 bases, and 10 bases lay in between. Germline CDR1 reads MGHRA; CDR2 reads YSYEKL. The CDR3, as DNA: TGCGCCAGCATATCCAGCGGAGAGACCCAGTACTTC. This sequence encodes CASISSGETQYF.

The genes are TRBV6-5 and TRBJ1-1; maybe TRBD1 (5 bases). Trimming pared 11 bases from V and 5 bases from J, leaving 18 bases between. Germline CDR1 reads MNHEY; CDR2 reads SVGAGI. This CDR3 is 13 amino acids long. CDR3 in amino acids: CAAFGAGGTEAFF. CDR3 nucleotide sequence: TGTGCCGCCTTCGGGGCAGGAGGGACTGAAGCTTTCTTT.

The gene calls are TRBV2 and TRBJ2-6; tentative D call: TRBD2 (6 bases). There are 16 residues in the CDR3. Germline-derived CDR1 and CDR2 are SNHLY and FYNNEI. The V end was cut by 5 bases, the J end by 0 bases, with 11 bases between. The CDR3 spells CASSHELASGANVLTF. The CDR3, as DNA: TGTGCCAGCAGTCACGAACTAGCCTCTGGGGCCAACGTCCTGACTTTC.

There are a few counts of this clone. V and J are TRBV13 and TRBJ1-2; 12 bases are a match to TRBD1. Germline V CDR1 and CDR2: PRHDT, FYEKMQ (reference sequence). The V and J ends lost 1 base and 4 bases, in that order; junction bases with no gene match: 10. The CDR3 has 18 amino acids. CDR3 amino acids: CASSLAAGTGGKGYGYTF. CDR3 in DNA: TGTGCCAGCAGCTTAGCCGCCGGGACAGGGGGCAAGGGCTATGGCTACACCTTC.

Written as DNA, the CDR3 is TGCGCCAGCAGCTTGGCTGGGCGAAGTGGCTACACCTTC. Its protein product is CASSLAGRSGYTF. The chain is built from TRBV5-1 and TRBJ1-2; D is unclear. The germline gives CDR1 SGHRS, CDR2 YFSETQ. The CDR3 length is 13 residues. Between the trimmed V and J ends, which lost 0 bases and 7 bases, there was a span of 10 bases.

The chain links TRBV28 to TRBJ2-5, with TRBD2 identical over 7 bases. There are 13 residues in the CDR3. Germline trimming cut 5 bases from V and 7 bases from J; bases unmatched to any gene: 7. Per the germline V gene, CDR1 is MDHEN and CDR2 is SYDVKM. CDR3 nucleotide sequence: TGTGCCAGCAGTCCGCCGGGCGGGGGGACCCAGTACTTC. It yields the protein CASSPPGGGTQYF.

The rearrangement links TRBV18 to TRBJ1-1; 7 nucleotides match TRBD1. The germline V gene encodes CDR1 KGHSH and CDR2 LQKENI. Unmatched junction bases numbered 11, after V lost 2 bases and J lost 5 bases. CDR3 length: 16 amino acids. The CDR3, as DNA: TGTGCCAGCTCACCATCCAATGTGAAGGGGGCTACTGAAGCTTTCTTT. It encodes CASSPSNVKGATEAFF.